These 12 T cell receptor beta chains were all obtained from the same sample, sequenced in a study of T cell changes during pregnancy in multiple sclerosis. Here immunoSEQ multiplex PCR was the method, and the copy in TCRdb shows in-frame clones only, minus some. The table lists approximately 51,000 clones, just over 90% of them singletons. This specimen consisted of peripheral blood, obtained in the second trimester of pregnancy. These receptors all come from a female donor with multiple sclerosis, enrolled in a pregnancy study.

This chain connects TRBV7-2 to TRBJ2-7; 7 nucleotides match TRBD1. There are 15 residues in the CDR3. Germline assignment: CDR1 SGHTA and CDR2 FQGNSA. The V and J ends lost 7 bases and 7 bases, in that order; junction bases with no gene match: 16. The CDR3 DNA is TGTGCCAGCACCTTTAGGCTTACAGGGGTAGGGGAGCAGTACTTC. Its protein is CASTFRLTGVGEQYF.

The chain is built from TRBV28 and TRBJ2-1; TRBD2 matches 10 bases. This CDR3 contains 15 residues. The V gene's germline CDR1 is MDHEN and CDR2 SYDVKM. V lost 5 bases to trimming and J lost 5 bases; unmatched junction nucleotides: 6. CDR3 nucleotide sequence: TGTGCCAGCAGTCTAGCGGGAGTTGTAGACAATGAGCAGTTCTTC. This sequence encodes CASSLAGVVDNEQFF.

The chain has TRBV19 and TRBJ1-5; 12 bases agree with TRBD1. The CDR3 has 15 amino acids. Germline V gene data show CDR1 as LNHDA and CDR2 as SQIVND (reference sequence). The V and J ends lost 5 bases and 6 bases, in that order; junction bases with no gene match: 5. The CDR3 here is CASSWDRGPAQPQHF. DNA for the CDR3: TGTGCCAGTAGTTGGGACAGGGGGCCGGCTCAGCCCCAGCATTTT.

The genes are TRBV6-5 and TRBJ2-3; D is unresolved. The V gene lost 3 bases and the J gene lost 6 bases, with 4 bases spanning the gap. The CDR3 covers 11 residues. Looked up from germline, CDR1 is MNHEY and CDR2 is SVGAGI. DNA of the CDR3: TGTGCCAGCAGTTATCTGGATACGCAGTATTTT. The encoded protein is CASSYLDTQYF.

The chain couples TRBV12-5 to TRBJ2-7; TRBD1 might be the D (5 bases). V was shortened by 5 bases and J by 2 bases, with 13 bases between the two germline ends. Germline V gene sequence: CDR1 LGHNT, CDR2 FRNRAP. This CDR3 is built from 14 residues. CDR3 residues: CASGPYQGTYEQYF. As DNA, the CDR3 is TGTGCTAGTGGTCCTTACCAGGGTACCTACGAGCAGTACTTC.

This clone was found once. Here the CDR3 DNA reads TGTGCCAGCAGCTTACAGGGTGCCTACGAGCAGTACTTC. Translation: CASSLQGAYEQYF. The chain combines TRBV27 with TRBJ2-7; possible D gene TRBD1, 6 bases. Per germline, CDR1 MNHEY and CDR2 SMNVEV (reference sequence). Trimming cost V 6 bases and J 2 bases, with 11 bases left between them. The CDR3 totals 13 residues.

The gene calls are TRBV30 and TRBJ1-1; D not certain. V was trimmed by 5 bases and J by 0 bases, leaving 10 bases between them. CDR3 length equals 13 residues. The germline gives CDR1 GTSNPN, CDR2 SVGIG (reference sequence). The CDR3 is CAWGLAMNTEAFF. DNA of the CDR3: TGTGCCTGGGGCCTCGCCATGAACACTGAAGCTTTCTTT.

This chain connects TRBV18 to TRBJ2-3; TRBD2 is a possible D gene (6 bases). CDR1 and CDR2 (germline): KGHSH, LQKENI. Trimming took off 5 bases at V and 0 bases at J, with 9 bases between the two ends. The CDR3 has 14 residues. DNA of the CDR3: TGTGCCAGCTCAACCGGGACTAGCACAGATACGCAGTATTTT. Protein: CASSTGTSTDTQYF.

CDR3 protein: CASTRSGMGSTDTQYF. CDR3 coding DNA: TGCGCCAGCACTAGATCGGGGATGGGGAGCACAGATACGCAGTATTTT. The genes are TRBV5-1 and TRBJ2-3; the D gene is possibly TRBD2 (5 bases). CDR1 is SGHRS and CDR2 is YFSETQ in the germline V gene. V lost 6 bases and J 0 bases, leaving 17 bases between the germline ends. This CDR3 region has 16 residues. Looking up the rest from reference TRBV5-1 and TRBJ2-3 gives the full variable domain: KAGVTQTPRYLIKTRGQQVTLSCSPISGHRSVSWYQQTPGQGLQFLFEYFSETQRNKGNFPGRFSGRQFSNSRSEMNVSTLELGDSALYLCASTRSGMGSTDTQYFGPGTRLTVL.

V gene TRBV7-5 combines with J gene TRBJ2-1; the table assigns TRBD1, which was not confirmed against the DNA. TRBV7-5 is a pseudogene locus. The length of the CDR3 is 16 residues. The CDR3 spells CARSLALGQGKSEQFF. The CDR3 nucleotides are TGTGCCAGAAGCTTAGCCTTGGGACAGGGGAAGAGTGAGCAGTTCTTC.

V is TRBV7-9 and J is TRBJ2-5; D gene uncertain. The V gene's germline CDR1 is SEHNR and CDR2 FQNEAQ (reference sequence). Between the trimmed V and J ends, which lost 2 bases and 2 bases, there was a span of 6 bases. CDR3 size: 13 residues. CDR3 nucleotide sequence: TGTGCCAGCAGCTTACGTCGGCAAGAGACCCAGTACTTC. Translated, it gives CASSLRRQETQYF.

V is TRBV11-2 and J is TRBJ2-7; 7 bases are shared with TRBD2. Germline V gene sequence: CDR1 SGHAT, CDR2 FQNNGV. CDR3 length: 17 residues. Germline trimming cut 6 bases from V and 3 bases from J; bases unmatched to any gene: 17. The CDR3 reads CASRPLSGRLLNYEQYF. The CDR3 nucleotides read TGTGCCAGCAGACCCCTTTCCGGGAGGCTTTTGAACTACGAGCAGTACTTC. The full variable domain, its missing parts supplied by reference TRBV11-2 and TRBJ2-7, is EAGVAQSPRYKIIEKRQSVAFWCNPISGHATLYWYQQILGQGPKLLIQFQNNGVVDDSQLPKDRFSAERLKGVDSTLKIQPAKLEDSAVYLCASRPLSGRLLNYEQYFGPGTRLTVT.